The entry below describes one T cell receptor (beta chain). The germline V gene has CDR1 SGHRS and CDR2 YFSETQ. Trimming at V came to 4 bases and at J to 8 bases, leaving 8 bases not matched to a gene. The length of the CDR3 is 15 residues. The PCR contained 60 Vbeta and 13 Jbeta primers. Generated by immunoSEQ multiplex PCR, the TCRdb table keeps only in-frame clones and is missing some. The sample lists about 150,000 clones; around 74% were seen once. This sample is drawn from a study of cytomegalovirus exposure and HLA in healthy donors. This clonotype was obtained from a man aged 45 to 65 in good health and CMV-seropositive. Material: PBMCs. The J gene is TRBJ1-6, the V gene TRBV5-1, with 8 bases that match TRBD1. CDR3 sequence: CASSARDRKDSPLHF. Here the CDR3 DNA reads TGCGCCAGCAGCGCCCGGGACAGGAAAGATTCACCCCTCCACTTT.